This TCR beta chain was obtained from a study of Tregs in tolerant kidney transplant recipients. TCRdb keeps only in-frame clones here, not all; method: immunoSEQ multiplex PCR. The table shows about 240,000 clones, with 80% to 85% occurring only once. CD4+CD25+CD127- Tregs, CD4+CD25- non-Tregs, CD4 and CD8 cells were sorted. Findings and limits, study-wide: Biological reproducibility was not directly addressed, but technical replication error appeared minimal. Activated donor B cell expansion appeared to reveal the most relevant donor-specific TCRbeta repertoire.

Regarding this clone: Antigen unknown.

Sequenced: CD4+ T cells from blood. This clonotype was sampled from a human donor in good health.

CDR3 in DNA: TGTGCCAGCAGCCAATTGACAGAGCGGGGCTCCTACAATGAGCAGTTCTTC. Encoded protein: CASSQLTERGSYNEQFF. V gene TRBV16 combines with J gene TRBJ2-1; 7 bases match TRBD2. The CDR3 is made up of 17 amino acids. V was clipped by 1 base and J by 0 bases; unmatched bases: 6. Germline CDR1 is KGHSY and CDR2 is FQNENV.